What follows are 23 T cell receptor beta chains derived from one specimen sequenced in a study of blood T cell repertoires in COVID-19. TCRdb's copy holds only in-frame clones and misses some; the assay was immunoSEQ multiplex PCR. This sample has fewer than 120,000 clones, with 87% found just once. The sample taken for sequencing was peripheral blood. The source is a human donor in a cohort sampled during active COVID-19.

This clone was found once. The V and J genes are TRBV27 and TRBJ1-1; D is unclear. Between the trimmed V and J ends, which lost 6 bases and 7 bases, there was a span of 15 bases. Germline V CDR1 and CDR2: MNHEY, SMNVEV (reference sequence). CDR3 size: 13 residues. CDR3 amino acids: CASRPSGGSEAFF. In DNA form, the CDR3 reads TGTGCCAGCAGGCCCTCGGGAGGGAGTGAAGCTTTCTTT.

A remark on this clone: Relative to the germline gene, one junction end is altered; a read error may explain this. This chain uses TRBV10-3 with TRBJ1-3; D is ambiguous. In germline, CDR1 is ENHRY, CDR2 SYGVKD. The CDR3 spans 12 residues. The CDR3 region has the DNA TGTGCCATCAGTGAAAGGACTCGGGGAGCGCATTTT. This gives the protein CAISERTRGAHF.

The chain links TRBV20-1 to TRBJ1-2, with 9 bases fitting TRBD1. Germline CDR1 is DFQATT and CDR2 is SNEGSKA (reference sequence). V shed 3 bases and J 5 bases; nucleotides not matched to a gene: 4. The CDR3 runs 13 residues. The CDR3 nucleotides read TGCAGTGCTAGTACCGGGACAGGGTATGGCTACACCTTC. This sequence encodes CSASTGTGYGYTF.

The chain links TRBV7-3 to TRBJ2-1; D unclear. Germline V CDR1 and CDR2: SGHTA, FQGTGA. This CDR3 is built from 15 residues. The ends were cut back, 2 bases at V and 0 bases at J, with 8 bases in the middle. The CDR3 DNA reads as TGTGCCAGCAGCTTAGCACGAGCCTCCTACAATGAGCAGTTCTTC. Its protein is CASSLARASYNEQFF.

This chain joins TRBV10-1 and TRBJ2-3, with D unclear. Per germline, CDR1 WNHNN and CDR2 SYGVQD (reference sequence). V lost 2 bases, J lost 2 bases, and 5 bases lay in between. CDR3 length equals 13 residues. The CDR3 DNA reads TGCGCCAGCAGTGAGCAGGTCACAGATACGCAGTATTTT. It encodes CASSEQVTDTQYF.

The CDR3 region has the DNA TGTGCCACTCGGACAGGGAGCTCCTATAATTCACCCCTCCACTTT. It codes for CATRTGSSYNSPLHF. This chain connects TRBV11-2 to TRBJ1-6, with 8 bases identical to TRBD1. This CDR3 contains 15 residues. Germline V gene lookup returns CDR1 SGHAT and CDR2 FQNNGV. V shed 10 bases, J shed 0 bases, and the junction held 5 bases outside the gene matches.

The chain has TRBV11-2 and TRBJ2-7; TRBD2 matches 7 bases. The J segment lost 6 bases and the V segment lost 5 bases, leaving 7 bases of the junction unmatched. Germline CDR1 and CDR2: SGHAT and FQNNGV. This CDR3 region has 13 residues. CDR3 amino acids: CASSLGGRGEQYF. The CDR3 nucleotides are TGTGCCAGCAGCCTTGGGGGGAGGGGCGAGCAGTACTTC.

The V and J genes are TRBV6-5 and TRBJ2-3; TRBD2 matches at 8 bases. CDR3 length equals 16 residues. V shed 4 bases, J shed 7 bases, and the junction held 13 bases outside the gene matches. Germline V lookup: CDR1 MNHEY, CDR2 SVGAGI. CDR3: CASSSGWSGGPNTQYF. The CDR3, as DNA: TGTGCCAGCAGTTCTGGTTGGTCGGGAGGGCCGAATACGCAGTATTTT.

This sequence joins TRBV6-4 and TRBJ2-7; D perhaps matches TRBD1 (6 bases). V lost 2 bases and J 7 bases, leaving 12 bases between the germline ends. The V gene's germline CDR1 is MRHNA and CDR2 SNTAGT. This CDR3 has 13 amino acids. This CDR3 is CASSDVTGAEQYF. The CDR3 DNA reads TGTGCCAGCAGTGACGTGACAGGAGCGGAGCAGTACTTC.

This rearrangement joins TRBV2 to TRBJ2-7; 8 bases fit TRBD1. The CDR3 loop spans 12 amino acids. After removal of 10 bases from V and 12 bases from J, the junction contained 14 bases not matched to a gene. In germline, CDR1 is SNHLY, CDR2 FYNNEI. The CDR3 is CATYLTGESSYF. As DNA, the CDR3 is TGTGCCACCTATTTGACAGGGGAATCGTCGTACTTC.

The chain combines TRBV9 with TRBJ1-3; 7 bases line up with TRBD1. This CDR3 contains 15 residues. Germline-derived CDR1 and CDR2 are SGDLS and YYNGEE. The ends lost 3 bases at V and 4 bases at J; junction bases unmatched: 7. For the CDR3, the DNA is TGTGCCAGCAGCGAACCCGGGACAGTCGGAAACACCATATATTTT. This translates into CASSEPGTVGNTIYF.

The chain employs TRBV5-5 and TRBJ1-1; D perhaps matches TRBD1 (6 bases). V was shortened by 6 bases and J by 8 bases, with 20 bases between the two germline ends. The germline V gene has CDR1 SGHKS and CDR2 YYEKEE (reference sequence). The CDR3 has 14 residues. The CDR3 loop is CASTLAGDGLEAFF. Here the CDR3 DNA reads TGTGCCAGCACCCTGGCAGGGGACGGGTTAGAAGCTTTCTTT.

The chain joins TRBV9 to TRBJ1-4; D gene uncertain. With 0 bases removed from V and 3 bases from J, the gap between germline ends came to 12 bases. The CDR3 has 16 amino acids. Germline V gives CDR1 SGDLS, CDR2 YYNGEE. DNA of the CDR3: TGTGCCAGCAGCGTAGGGCGGGGTGGTGCTAATGAAAAACTGTTTTTT. Translation gives CASSVGRGGANEKLFF. The whole variable domain, remainder taken from reference TRBV9 and TRBJ1-4, is DSGVTQTPKHLITATGQRVTLRCSPRSGDLSVYWYQQSLDQGLQFLIQYYNGEERAKGNILERFSAQQFPDLHSELNLSSLELGDSALYFCASSVGRGGANEKLFFGSGTQLSVL.

The chain is built from TRBV5-4 and TRBJ2-7, with 10 bases that match TRBD2. Per the germline V gene, CDR1 is SGHNT and CDR2 is YYREEE (reference sequence). Losses at the gene ends were 0 bases for V and 2 bases for J; bases not matched to a gene: 5. There are 16 residues in the CDR3. The CDR3 is CASSLESSGRTYEQYF. The CDR3 DNA reads as TGTGCCAGCAGCTTGGAGAGTAGCGGGAGGACCTACGAGCAGTACTTC.

V is TRBV6-1 and J is TRBJ2-7; a weak D match, TRBD2 (5 bases). V was trimmed by 8 bases and J by 7 bases, leaving 24 bases between them. The CDR3 has 15 amino acids. Germline CDR1 is MNHNS and CDR2 is SASEGT. This CDR3 is CASEPSRDRLLEQYF. The CDR3 DNA sequence: TGTGCCAGCGAGCCCAGCCGGGATCGACTTTTGGAGCAGTACTTC.

The gene calls are TRBV6-6 and TRBJ1-5; 12 positions agree with TRBD1. Germline values: CDR1 MNHNY, CDR2 SVGAGI (reference sequence). The CDR3 sequence is 16 residues long. Losses at the gene ends were 6 bases for V and 5 bases for J; bases not matched to a gene: 8. The DNA of the CDR3 is TGTGCCAGCAGGCCCCCGGGACAGGGGGCTCATCAGCCCCAGCATTTT. Its protein is CASRPPGQGAHQPQHF.

The gene calls are TRBV12-3 or TRBV12-4 and TRBJ1-6, with 8 positions matching TRBD1. Losses at the gene ends were 10 bases for V and 7 bases for J; bases not matched to a gene: 6. This CDR3 comprises 13 residues. The CDR3 DNA sequence: TGTGCCACCAGGGGACAGGAGAATTCACCCCTCCACTTT. This translates into CATRGQENSPLHF.

The chain joins TRBV6-5 to TRBJ1-2; perhaps TRBD1 as D (6 bases). V was clipped by 4 bases and J by 6 bases, with 12 bases between them. The V gene's germline CDR1 is MNHEY and CDR2 SVGAGI. The CDR3 covers 13 residues. This CDR3 is CASSSTGTNGYTF. CDR3 DNA sequence: TGTGCCAGCAGTTCCACCGGGACAAATGGCTACACCTTC.

The V gene is TRBV9, the J gene TRBJ1-1, with 8 positions matching TRBD1. From germline, CDR1 is SGDLS and CDR2 YYNGEE. The CDR3 runs 14 residues. With V trimmed by 1 base and J by 4 bases, 3 bases remained unmatched. The DNA of the CDR3 is TGTGCCAGCAGCGTAATAACAGGGGGCACTGAAGCTTTCTTT. It encodes CASSVITGGTEAFF.

The chain couples TRBV19 to TRBJ1-2; D may be TRBD1 (5 bases). The CDR3 spans 17 residues. V shed 5 bases and J shed 1 base, with 20 bases lying between them. The germline V gene has CDR1 LNHDA and CDR2 SQIVND (reference sequence). CDR3 loop: CASSSPRGSAFNYGYTF. CDR3 in DNA: TGTGCCAGTAGTTCACCACGGGGGAGTGCTTTTAACTATGGCTACACCTTC.

The V call is TRBV19, the J call TRBJ1-1; D is possibly TRBD1 (6 bases). Per the germline V gene, CDR1 is LNHDA and CDR2 is SQIVND (reference sequence). The CDR3 runs 14 residues. V lost 3 bases and J lost 0, with 8 bases in between. Here the CDR3 reads CASSIRGLNTEAFF. In DNA, the CDR3 is TGTGCCAGTAGTATCAGGGGACTGAACACTGAAGCTTTCTTT.

This clone occurred once. This chain connects TRBV5-1 to TRBJ1-1; TRBD1 matches 7 bases. From germline, CDR1 is SGHRS and CDR2 YFSETQ. V shed 0 bases and J 4 bases; nucleotides not matched to a gene: 6. The CDR3 spans 15 residues. CDR3 sequence: CASSLEKAGGTEAFF. In nucleotides, the CDR3 is TGCGCCAGCAGCTTGGAAAAAGCAGGGGGCACTGAAGCTTTCTTT.

V is TRBV7-3 and J is TRBJ2-6; D is undetermined. V was shortened by 3 bases and J by 0 bases, with 6 bases between the two germline ends. Germline CDR1 is SGHTA and CDR2 is FQGTGA. This CDR3 contains 15 residues. CDR3 nucleotide sequence: TGTGCCAGCAGCTTCAAGAGCTCTGGGGCCAACGTCCTGACTTTC. Translated, it gives CASSFKSSGANVLTF. Full variable domain (rest looked up from reference TRBV7-3 and TRBJ2-6): GAGVSQTPSNKVTEKGKYVELRCDPISGHTALYWYRQSLGQGPEFLIYFQGTGAADDSGLPNDRFFAVRPEGSVSTLKIQRTERGDSAVYLCASSFKSSGANVLTFGAGSRLTVL.